Following are 16 T cell receptor beta chains from one sample sequenced in a study of PD-L1 blockade in urothelial cancer. Generated by immunoSEQ multiplex PCR, the TCRdb table keeps only in-frame clones and is missing some. In the table there are tens of thousands of clones, approximately 80% of which are singletons. This material consisted of PBMCs, taken around atezolizumab (anti-PD-L1) treatment. These receptors were collected from a man between 65 and 79 years old with urothelial cancer.

The chain uses TRBV28 and TRBJ2-7; D is unresolved. The CDR3 is 13 amino acids. The germline V gene encodes CDR1 MDHEN and CDR2 SYDVKM. V shed 6 bases and J shed 2 bases, with 11 bases lying between them. This CDR3 reads CASSPPTPYEQYF. The CDR3 coding sequence is TGTGCCAGCAGCCCCCCCACTCCCTACGAGCAGTACTTC.

DNA of the CDR3: TGTGCCAGCAGCTTTGGGACTCTTCGCACAGATACGCAGTATTTT. Encoded protein: CASSFGTLRTDTQYF. The gene calls are TRBV7-6 and TRBJ2-3; D perhaps matches TRBD2 (6 bases). Germline V lookup: CDR1 SGHVS, CDR2 FNYEAQ. The V gene lost 3 bases and the J gene lost 1 base, with 11 bases spanning the gap. The CDR3 extends over 15 amino acids.

This clone occurred a few times. This chain links TRBV10-3 with TRBJ2-7; TRBD2 matches 11 bases. The CDR3 runs 14 residues. The germline V gene encodes CDR1 ENHRY and CDR2 SYGVKD. Trimming at V came to 9 bases and at J to 2 bases, leaving 6 bases not matched to a gene. Here the CDR3 DNA reads TGTGCCATTCGGACTAGCGGGTCTACCTACGAGCAGTACTTC. The encoded protein is CAIRTSGSTYEQYF.

The V gene is TRBV6-5, the J gene TRBJ1-2; D not resolved. The CDR3 consists of 11 residues. The germline V gene has CDR1 MNHEY and CDR2 SVGAGI. Between the trimmed V and J ends, which lost 6 bases and 4 bases, there was a span of 6 bases. The CDR3 coding sequence is TGTGCCAGCAGCAACAGCTATGGCTACACCTTC. Translating gives CASSNSYGYTF.

The chain uses TRBV20-1 and TRBJ2-1; D gene unclear. Germline V gene lookup returns CDR1 DFQATT and CDR2 SNEGSKA (reference sequence). The germline V and J ends were trimmed by 4 bases and 4 bases, with 5 bases remaining between them. The CDR3 covers 11 residues. In nucleotides, the CDR3 is TGCAGTGCTACCAGTTACAATGAGCAGTTCTTC. This sequence encodes CSATSYNEQFF.

This chain links TRBV21-1 with TRBJ2-4; the DNA was not used to check the table's D call, TRBD2. TRBV21-1 is described as a pseudogene. The CDR3 has 16 amino acids. CDR3 nucleotide sequence: TGTGCCAGCAGCAAAGAGGGAGGGAAAACCAAAAACATTCAGTACTTC. It codes for CASSKEGGKTKNIQYF.

The chain is built from TRBV4-1 and TRBJ2-7; D might be TRBD1 (5 bases). There are 15 residues in the CDR3. Germline-derived CDR1 and CDR2 are MGHRA and YSYEKL. The V end was cut by 4 bases, the J end by 2 bases, with 15 bases between. CDR3 nucleotide sequence: TGCGCCAGCAGCCCCCAGAAGGGGCCCACCTACGAGCAGTACTTC. Translating gives CASSPQKGPTYEQYF.

This chain uses TRBV5-1 with TRBJ2-1; 7 bases fit TRBD1. Germline-derived CDR1 and CDR2 are SGHRS and YFSETQ. CDR3 length: 14 amino acids. The V segment lost 4 bases and the J segment 6 bases; nucleotides outside the gene matches: 7. This chain's CDR3 is CASSEGQPRNEQFF. DNA of the CDR3: TGCGCCAGCAGCGAGGGACAGCCACGCAATGAGCAGTTCTTC. The whole variable domain, filled in from reference TRBV5-1 and TRBJ2-1, reads KAGVTQTPRYLIKTRGQQVTLSCSPISGHRSVSWYQQTPGQGLQFLFEYFSETQRNKGNFPGRFSGRQFSNSRSEMNVSTLELGDSALYLCASSEGQPRNEQFFGPGTRLTVL.

The chain uses TRBV28 and TRBJ2-5; TRBD2 matches at 10 bases. CDR3 size: 15 residues. Germline V gene lookup returns CDR1 MDHEN and CDR2 SYDVKM. J gave up 5 bases and V 8 bases, and 11 bases lay outside the gene matches. The CDR3: CASALAGEGGETQYF. CDR3 nucleotide sequence: TGTGCCAGCGCCCTAGCGGGAGAGGGGGGTGAGACCCAGTACTTC.

V gene TRBV30 combines with J gene TRBJ2-2, with D perhaps TRBD1 (5 bases). Germline CDR1 is GTSNPN and CDR2 is SVGIG (reference sequence). The CDR3 runs to 14 residues. V was clipped by 3 bases and J by 4 bases, with 12 bases between them. The CDR3 bases are TGTGCCTGGAGCCTTACAGGCGCCACCGGGGAGCTGTTTTTT. This sequence encodes CAWSLTGATGELFF.

The gene calls are TRBV5-4 and TRBJ1-4; 8 bases fit TRBD1. The CDR3 consists of 14 residues. Per the germline V gene, CDR1 is SGHNT and CDR2 is YYREEE (reference sequence). V was clipped by 2 bases and J by 4 bases; unmatched bases: 1. Written as DNA, the CDR3 is TGTGCCAGCAGCTTACAGGGGGTTAATGAAAAACTGTTTTTT. This sequence encodes CASSLQGVNEKLFF. The complete variable domain, with remaining parts taken from reference TRBV5-4 and TRBJ1-4, reads ETGVTQSPTHLIKTRGQQVTLRCSSQSGHNTVSWYQQALGQGPQFIFQYYREEENGRGNFPPRFSGLQFPNYSSELNVNALELDDSALYLCASSLQGVNEKLFFGSGTQLSVL.

The V call is TRBV5-1, the J call TRBJ2-3, with TRBD2 matching over 9 bases. V lost 0 bases to trimming and J lost 3 bases; unmatched junction nucleotides: 2. The CDR3 loop spans 15 amino acids. The V gene's germline CDR1 is SGHRS and CDR2 YFSETQ. The CDR3, as DNA: TGCGCCAGCAGCTTGGCTAGCGGGACGACAGATACGCAGTATTTT. Translated, it gives CASSLASGTTDTQYF.

This chain links TRBV19 with TRBJ1-1, with 7 bases matching TRBD1. Germline assignment: CDR1 LNHDA and CDR2 SQIVND (reference sequence). The V gene end was trimmed by 4 bases and the J gene end by 0 bases; junction bases not matched to a gene: 5. The CDR3 covers 15 residues. CDR3 loop: CASSTGGRMNTEAFF. For the CDR3, the DNA is TGTGCCAGTAGTACAGGGGGAAGGATGAACACTGAAGCTTTCTTT. The full variable domain, completed using reference TRBV19 and TRBJ1-1, is DGGITQSPKYLFRKEGQNVTLSCEQNLNHDAMYWYRQDPGQGLRLIYYSQIVNDFQKGDIAEGYSVSREKKESFPLTVTSAQKNPTAFYLCASSTGGRMNTEAFFGQGTRLTVV.

The CDR3 sequence: CASSSGGAPFF. In DNA form, the CDR3 reads TGTGCCAGCAGCTCAGGGGGCGCCCCGTTCTTC. The chain combines TRBV5-6 with TRBJ2-1; 8 nucleotides line up with TRBD1. Germline CDR1 reads SGHDT; CDR2 reads YYEEEE. Losses at the gene ends were 3 bases for V and 15 bases for J; bases not matched to a gene: 5. This CDR3 has 11 residues.

The chain couples TRBV5-4 to TRBJ1-3, with D perhaps TRBD1 (5 bases). V lost 2 bases, J lost 2 bases, and 11 bases lay in between. The CDR3 spans 15 residues. In germline, CDR1 is SGHNT, CDR2 YYREEE (reference sequence). CDR3 in amino acids: CASSLGAGPGNTIYF. The CDR3 nucleotides are TGTGCCAGCAGCTTAGGCGCAGGGCCTGGAAACACCATATATTTT.

The CDR3 sequence: CASSATGGYGEQYF. CDR3 DNA: TGTGCCAGCAGTGCGACAGGGGGGTATGGGGAGCAGTACTTC. This chain connects TRBV25-1 to TRBJ2-7; 9 bases match TRBD1. After removal of 4 bases from V and 7 bases from J, the junction contained 8 bases not matched to a gene. The CDR3 totals 14 residues. Germline V gene data show CDR1 as MGHDK and CDR2 as SYGVNS.